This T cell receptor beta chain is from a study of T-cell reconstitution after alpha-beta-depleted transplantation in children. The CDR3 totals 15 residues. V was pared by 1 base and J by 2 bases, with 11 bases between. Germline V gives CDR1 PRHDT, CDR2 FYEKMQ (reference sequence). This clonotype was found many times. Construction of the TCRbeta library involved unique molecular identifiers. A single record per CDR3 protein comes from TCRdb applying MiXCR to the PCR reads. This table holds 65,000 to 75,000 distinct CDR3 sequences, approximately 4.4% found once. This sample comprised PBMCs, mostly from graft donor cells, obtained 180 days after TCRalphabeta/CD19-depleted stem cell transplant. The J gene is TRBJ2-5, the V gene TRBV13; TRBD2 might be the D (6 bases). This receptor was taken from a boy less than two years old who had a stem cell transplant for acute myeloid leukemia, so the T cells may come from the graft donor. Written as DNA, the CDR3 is TGTGCCAGCAGCTTAGATACGGGACTTCAAGAGACCCAGTACTTC. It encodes CASSLDTGLQETQYF.